This TCR beta chain derives from a study of control samples from healthy donors and cancer patients. The CDR3 is 13 residues long. The ends were cut back, 0 bases at V and 3 bases at J, with 6 bases in the middle. CDR1 and CDR2 (germline): SGHRS, YFSETQ. TCRdb keeps only in-frame clones here, not all; method: immunoSEQ multiplex PCR. The sample holds 60,000 to 95,000 clones, roughly 89% seen once. This clone was counted a single time. The clonotype was recovered from a woman aged 45-65 years with colorectal cancer. V gene TRBV5-1 combines with J gene TRBJ1-1; no clear D gene. Material: PBMCs. DNA for the CDR3: TGCGCCAGCAGCTTGGGTTCAGACACTGAAGCTTTCTTT. Translating it yields CASSLGSDTEAFF.